These 8 T cell receptor beta chains were all obtained from the same sample, sequenced in a study of cytomegalovirus exposure and HLA in healthy donors. The PCR contained 60 Vbeta and 13 Jbeta primers. Measured with immunoSEQ multiplex PCR; TCRdb has only the in-frame clones, and not every one. Counted here are roughly 180,000 clones, 75% to 85% occurring once; the ten biggest clones make up approximately 1.3%. What was sequenced was PBMCs. The receptors originated from a man aged 18 to 35 in good health and CMV-seronegative.

The rearrangement joins TRBV5-6 to TRBJ2-1, with 9 bases identical to TRBD2. V was pared by 4 bases and J by 0 bases, with 2 bases of the junction left unmatched. From germline, CDR1 is SGHDT and CDR2 YYEEEE. The CDR3 runs to 15 residues. DNA for the CDR3: TGTGCCAGCAGCGTACTAGCGGGCTCCTACAATGAGCAGTTCTTC. Translated: CASSVLAGSYNEQFF.

The chain links TRBV18 to TRBJ1-2; D uncertain. The CDR3 has 14 residues. Germline CDR1 is KGHSH and CDR2 is LQKENI. Trimming pared 3 bases from V and 1 base from J, leaving 9 bases between. The CDR3 sequence: CASSPSTRNYGYTF. In DNA, the CDR3 is TGTGCCAGCTCACCGTCGACACGTAACTATGGCTACACCTTC.

The V gene is TRBV12-5, the J gene TRBJ2-1, with TRBD2 matching over 12 bases. Germline values: CDR1 LGHNT, CDR2 FRNRAP. V lost 0 bases, J lost 9 bases, and 9 bases stayed unmatched. The CDR3 totals 17 residues. This CDR3 is CASGLVPATSGSIEQFF. The CDR3 region has the DNA TGTGCTAGTGGTTTGGTACCGGCGACTAGCGGGAGTATTGAGCAGTTCTTC.

The V gene is TRBV6-4, the J gene TRBJ2-1; D is perhaps TRBD1 (6 bases). The CDR3 covers 13 residues. Germline V gene lookup returns CDR1 MRHNA and CDR2 SNTAGT. Deletions cut 4 bases from V and 10 bases from J, with 14 bases between. The CDR3 loop reads CASSVSETGEQFF. CDR3 bases: TGTGCCAGCAGTGTGTCCGAGACAGGAGAGCAGTTCTTC.

This clone was counted only a few times. The gene calls are TRBV2 and TRBJ1-6, with TRBD1 identical over 10 bases. This CDR3 spans 16 amino acids. CDR1 and CDR2 (germline): SNHLY, FYNNEI. Trimming removed 4 bases from V and 8 bases from J; junction bases left unmatched: 8. Here the CDR3 reads CASSGTGTGVHSPLHF. DNA for the CDR3: TGTGCCAGCAGTGGGACCGGGACAGGGGTTCATTCACCCCTCCACTTT.

The rearrangement joins TRBV7-6 to TRBJ2-1; 9 positions match TRBD2. Germline V CDR1 and CDR2: SGHVS, FNYEAQ. J gave up 4 bases and V 1 base, and 5 bases lay outside the gene matches. The CDR3 has 16 amino acids. The CDR3 nucleotides read TGTGCCAGCAGCTTAGGAGCGACTAGCGGTTACAATGAGCAGTTCTTC. This gives the protein CASSLGATSGYNEQFF.

The genes are TRBV7-8 and TRBJ1-1, with no clear D. The V and J ends lost 5 bases and 1 base respectively, with 11 bases between them. This CDR3 spans 14 amino acids. Germline assignment: CDR1 SGHVS and CDR2 FQNEAQ. The CDR3 DNA reads TGTGCCAGCAGCCCAGACCAGGAGAACACTGAAGCTTTCTTT. Its translation is CASSPDQENTEAFF. The whole variable domain, remainder taken from reference TRBV7-8 and TRBJ1-1, is GAGVSQSPRYKVAKRGQDVALRCDPISGHVSLFWYQQALGQGPEFLTYFQNEAQLDKSGLPSDRFFAERPEGSVSTLKIQRTQQEDSAVYLCASSPDQENTEAFFGQGTRLTVV.

The chain couples TRBV21-1 to TRBJ2-7; the table names TRBD2, a call not compared with the DNA. TRBV21-1 is designated a pseudogene. The CDR3 sequence is 15 residues long. In nucleotides, the CDR3 is TGTGCCAGCAGCACCCCGGGAGAGGAGTCCTACGAGCAGTACTTC. Translating gives CASSTPGEESYEQYF.